The clone carrying this TCR beta chain appeared a single time. The entry originates in a study of cytomegalovirus exposure and HLA in healthy donors. PCR employed 60 Vbeta and 13 Jbeta primers. Using immunoSEQ multiplex PCR, the repertoire was profiled, and TCRdb retains in-frame clones only, with some absent. The sample holds about 100,000 clones, about 80% seen once. The sample was PBMCs. The clonotype originates from a woman in her sixties in good health and CMV-seronegative.

CDR3 in DNA: TGTGCCAGCAGCTGGGACAGGGGAATGGGGACTGAAGCTTTCTTT. Its translation: CASSWDRGMGTEAFF. The V gene is TRBV5-6, the J gene TRBJ1-1, with 10 nucleotides matching TRBD1. The CDR3 spans 15 residues. V trimming: 3 bases; J trimming: 5 bases; junction bases outside the gene matches: 7. Germline-derived CDR1 and CDR2 are SGHDT and YYEEEE.